The subject of this entry is one T cell receptor beta chain. Its antigen is unknown. Assay used: immunoSEQ multiplex PCR; TCRdb lists only in-frame clones, some missing. The sample gives around 110,000 clones, over 75% of which show up once; 0.75% to 0.85% is in the top ten. The data derive from a study of T cell clones after liver transplantation. Study-level background: TCRbeta sequencing after a pre-transplant mixed lymphocyte reaction identified graft-donor-reactive clones, later tracked in post-transplant blood. As an antigen-independent comparator, third-party-reactive TCRbeta sequences came from pre-transplant mixed lymphocyte reactions.

Trimming cost V 0 bases and J 8 bases, with 3 bases left between them. Germline-derived CDR1 and CDR2 are SGHVS and FQNEAQ. The CDR3 sequence is 11 residues long. Regarding the study as a whole: Graft donor-reactive T cells possibly entered the graft instead of undergoing deletion.

This TCR was sampled from a human patient who received a liver transplant. A subset of T cells may come from the graft donor. V is TRBV7-8 and J is TRBJ2-3; no clear D gene. The source material was CD4+ T cells from blood, sampled 12 months after liver transplant. The CDR3 is CASSLAGTQYF. The CDR3 DNA sequence: TGTGCCAGCAGCTTAGCCGGTACGCAGTATTTT.